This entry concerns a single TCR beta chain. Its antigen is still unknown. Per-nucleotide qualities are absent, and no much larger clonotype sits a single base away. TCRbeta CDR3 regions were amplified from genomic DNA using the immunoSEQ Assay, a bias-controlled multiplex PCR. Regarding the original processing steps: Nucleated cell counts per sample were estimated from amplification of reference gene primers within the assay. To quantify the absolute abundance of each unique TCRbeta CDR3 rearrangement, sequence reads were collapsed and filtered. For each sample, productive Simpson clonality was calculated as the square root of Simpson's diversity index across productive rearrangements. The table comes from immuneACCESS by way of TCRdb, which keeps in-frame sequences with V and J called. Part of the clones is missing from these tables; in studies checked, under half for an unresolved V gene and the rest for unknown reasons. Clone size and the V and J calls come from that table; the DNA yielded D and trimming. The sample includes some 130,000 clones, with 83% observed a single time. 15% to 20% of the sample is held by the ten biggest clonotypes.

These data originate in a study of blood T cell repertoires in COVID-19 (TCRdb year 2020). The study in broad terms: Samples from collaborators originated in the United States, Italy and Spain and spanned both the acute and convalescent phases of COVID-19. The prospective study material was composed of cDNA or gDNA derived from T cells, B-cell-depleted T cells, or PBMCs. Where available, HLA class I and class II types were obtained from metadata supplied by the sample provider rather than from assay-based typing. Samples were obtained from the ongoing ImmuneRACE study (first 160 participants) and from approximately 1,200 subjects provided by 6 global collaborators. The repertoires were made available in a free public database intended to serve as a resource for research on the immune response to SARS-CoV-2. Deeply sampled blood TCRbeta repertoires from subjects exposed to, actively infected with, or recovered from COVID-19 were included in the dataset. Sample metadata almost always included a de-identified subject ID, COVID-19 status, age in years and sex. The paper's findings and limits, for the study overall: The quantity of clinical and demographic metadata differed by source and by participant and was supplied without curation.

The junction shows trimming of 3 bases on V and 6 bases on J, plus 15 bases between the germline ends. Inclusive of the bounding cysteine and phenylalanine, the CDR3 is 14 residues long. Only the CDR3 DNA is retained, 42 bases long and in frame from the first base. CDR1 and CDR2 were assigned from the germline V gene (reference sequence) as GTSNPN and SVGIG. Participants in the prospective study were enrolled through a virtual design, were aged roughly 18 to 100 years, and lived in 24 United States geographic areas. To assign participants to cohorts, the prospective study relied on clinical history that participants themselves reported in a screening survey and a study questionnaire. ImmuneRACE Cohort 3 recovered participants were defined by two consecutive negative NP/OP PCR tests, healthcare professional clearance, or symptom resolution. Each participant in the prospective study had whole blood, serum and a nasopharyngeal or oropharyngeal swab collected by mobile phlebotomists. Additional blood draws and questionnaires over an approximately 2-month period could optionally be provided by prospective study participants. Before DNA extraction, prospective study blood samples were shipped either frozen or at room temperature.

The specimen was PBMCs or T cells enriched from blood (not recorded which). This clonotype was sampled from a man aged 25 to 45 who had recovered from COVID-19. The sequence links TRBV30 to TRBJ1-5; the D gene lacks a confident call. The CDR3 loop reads CAWSPAGGGQPQHF. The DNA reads TGTGCCTGGAGCCCAGCGGGAGGCGGTCAGCCCCAGCATTTT.